Presented here are 2 T cell receptor beta chains from one specimen sequenced in a study of cytomegalovirus exposure and HLA in healthy donors. Use of 60 Vbeta and 13 Jbeta primers characterized the PCR. Assay: immunoSEQ multiplex PCR; the TCRdb copy retains only in-frame clones and omits some. The sample holds some 180,000 clones, 65% to 85% seen once. The sequenced sample was PBMCs. These receptor sequences come from a man aged 35-49 years in good health and CMV-seropositive.

The chain is built from TRBV6-4 and TRBJ2-2; possibly TRBD2 for D (6 bases). The CDR3 is 14 residues long. Germline CDR1 reads MRHNA; CDR2 reads SNTAGT. The V gene lost 5 bases and the J gene lost 0 bases, with 7 bases spanning the gap. For the CDR3, the DNA is TGTGCCAGCAGTCGGGACTCGAACACCGGGGAGCTGTTTTTT. Its protein is CASSRDSNTGELFF.

V gene TRBV7-9 combines with J gene TRBJ1-4; weak D call: TRBD1 (5 bases). There are 14 residues in the CDR3. The ends were cut back, 7 bases at V and 5 bases at J, with 14 bases in the middle. Germline CDR1 is SEHNR and CDR2 is FQNEAQ (reference sequence). In DNA, the CDR3 is TGTGCCAGCAATAACGGGAGGGGAAATGAAAAACTGTTTTTT. Its protein product is CASNNGRGNEKLFF.